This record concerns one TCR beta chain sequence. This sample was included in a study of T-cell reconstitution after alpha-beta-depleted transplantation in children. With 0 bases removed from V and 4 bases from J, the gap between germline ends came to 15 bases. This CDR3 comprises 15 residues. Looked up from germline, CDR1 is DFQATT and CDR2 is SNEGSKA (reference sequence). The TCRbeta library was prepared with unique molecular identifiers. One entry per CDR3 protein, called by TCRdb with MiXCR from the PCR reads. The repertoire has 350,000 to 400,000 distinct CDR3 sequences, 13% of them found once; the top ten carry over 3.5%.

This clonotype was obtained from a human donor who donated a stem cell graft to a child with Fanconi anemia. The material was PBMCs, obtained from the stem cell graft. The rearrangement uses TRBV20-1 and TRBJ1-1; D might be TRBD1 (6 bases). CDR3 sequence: CSARDQGRESTEAFF. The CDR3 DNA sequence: TGCAGTGCTAGAGATCAGGGGCGGGAAAGCACTGAAGCTTTCTTT.